The clone carrying this T cell receptor (beta chain) was seen only once. The antigen is not known. This sample was included in a study of OX40 agonist ivuxolimab in advanced cancers. Study-wide findings and caveats: There was clonal expansion of CD4+ and CD8+ blood T cells by week 6 at 0.1 to 3.0 mg/kg.

Method: immunoSEQ multiplex PCR; TCRdb's copy keeps in-frame clones and lacks some. The sample includes some 65,000 clones, roughly 76% of them seen just once. The sequenced sample was CD4+ or CD8+ T cells sorted from blood, obtained in a trial of the OX40 agonist ivuxolimab. This sequence originates from an adult with an advanced solid tumor such as melanoma, head and neck, liver or kidney cancer.

The chain's CDR3 is CASSSGQGSEAFF. The CDR3 DNA reads as TGTGCCAGCAGTTCCGGACAGGGTTCTGAAGCTTTCTTT. V is TRBV28 and J is TRBJ1-1, with TRBD1 identical over 8 bases. The CDR3 spans 13 residues. Germline V gene lookup returns CDR1 MDHEN and CDR2 SYDVKM. With 4 bases clipped from V and 6 bases from J, the junction kept 4 bases outside the gene matches.